The rows below give T cell receptor beta chains drawn from one sample of a study of post-analysis software for immune sequencing data. TCRdb re-derived calls from the PCR reads in MiXCR, one entry per CDR3 protein. This table has about 200,000 distinct CDR3 sequences, roughly 30% appearing once. Input material: blood. These receptors all stem from a girl aged 2-17 years with multiple sclerosis. Each CDR3 is given without its conserved first and last residue. A D gene is named only where the DNA matches it firmly.

>TRBV5-1|.
ASSLGANTEAF
>TRBV20-1|TRBD1
SARGDRGIAEAF
>TRBV2|TRBD1
ASSERDRGLDEQF
>TRBV2|.
ASSLVDEQF
>TRBV20-1|TRBD2
SAIRTSGNNEQF
>TRBV12-3/TRBV12-4|.
ASSLAWANPYEQY
>TRBV3-1|TRBD2
ASSQEAGGDTKQY
>TRBV21-1|.
ASTRTSGAISYEQY
>TRBV4-1|.
ASSQGQRSSYEQY
>TRBV28|.
ASSPLGGASNQPQH
>TRBV6-6|.
ASSYPGQIPYGYT
>TRBV6-2/TRBV6-3|.
ASSYAGAGQPQH
>TRBV20-1|TRBD1
SSEETGGSSYT
>TRBV28|TRBD2
ASSSLAGGRTSDEQY
>TRBV4-1|.
ASSQDPGANVLT
>TRBV6-5|.
ASSYREARTDTQY
>TRBV6-1|.
ASSELELGGNEQF
>TRBV29-1|.
SVEGLRGYQETQY
>TRBV6-6|.
TSSSGANVLT
>TRBV12-3/TRBV12-4|.
ASGQRNYNEQF
>TRBV28|.
ASSPQGQEKETQY
>TRBV5-6|.
ASSLDAGGTDTQY
>TRBV25-1|.
ASSGQGTDTQY